The source of this T cell receptor beta chain is a study of vaccination effects on CD4 cells after COVID-19. Broader study findings: Late post-vaccination, clones induced by infection and those induced by vaccine underwent marked clonal contraction.

Sequenced by immunoSEQ multiplex PCR; TCRdb stores in-frame clones only, minus some. The sample holds around 28,000 clones; about 76% are singletons and the top ten take 15% to 20%. As to this clone: Its antigen is not identified.

Antigen-specific CD4+ T cells were expanded with viral peptide pools in the ViraFEST assay before sequencing. It was after approximately 11 days of culture that CD4+ T cells were isolated. Infection with SARS-CoV-2 occurred in the person between March and December 2020, and PCR confirmed it. Trimming stripped 0 bases from V and 8 bases from J, with 5 bases between. The CDR3 extends over 11 amino acids. In germline, CDR1 is DFQATT, CDR2 SNEGSKA (reference sequence). Sequencing used CD4+ T cells from PBMCs cultured with HCoV-NL63 spike peptides, obtained before COVID-19 vaccination. This clonotype was obtained from a human donor who had a prior SARS-CoV-2 infection. The rearrangement joins TRBV20-1 to TRBJ1-3; D gene uncertain. The CDR3: CSARDTHTIYF. DNA of the CDR3: TGCAGTGCTAGAGACACCCACACCATATATTTT.